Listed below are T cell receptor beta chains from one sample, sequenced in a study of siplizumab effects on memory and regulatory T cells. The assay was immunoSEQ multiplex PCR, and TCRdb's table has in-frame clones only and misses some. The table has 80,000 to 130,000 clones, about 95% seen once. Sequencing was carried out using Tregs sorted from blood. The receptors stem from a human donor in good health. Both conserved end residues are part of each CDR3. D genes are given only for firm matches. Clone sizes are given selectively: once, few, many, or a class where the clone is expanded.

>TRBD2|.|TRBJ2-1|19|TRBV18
TGTGCCAGCTCACCACCAATACCCGTAGCGGGCCTTTCCTACAATGAGCAGTTCTTC
CASSPPIPVAGLSYNEQFF
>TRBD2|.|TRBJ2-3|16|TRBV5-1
TGCGCCAGCAGAGAACTCCTAGCGGCGAGCACAGATACGCAGTATTTT
CASRELLAASTDTQYF
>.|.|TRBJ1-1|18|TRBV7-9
TGTGCCAGCACTCGACAAAGGGACGGACGAGCTGGAAACACTGAAGCTTTCTTT
CASTRQRDGRAGNTEAFF
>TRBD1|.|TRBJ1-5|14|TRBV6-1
TGTGCCAGCAGTCCCAGGGGGAGGCGGCAGCCCCAGCATTTT
CASSPRGRRQPQHF
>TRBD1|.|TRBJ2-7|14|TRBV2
TGTGCCAGCAGCCTGGACAGGCTTAGATACGAGCAGTACTTC
CASSLDRLRYEQYF
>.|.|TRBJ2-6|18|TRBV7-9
TGTGCCAGCAGCAATACCGGGACTGGGGCCTGGGGGGCCAACGTCCTGACTTTC
CASSNTGTGAWGANVLTF
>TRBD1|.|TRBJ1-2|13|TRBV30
TGTGCCCACCAGGGGGCGCGGGGGGGAGGCTACACCTTC
CAHQGARGGGYTF
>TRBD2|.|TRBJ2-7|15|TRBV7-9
TGTGCCAGCAGCCACTGGACTAGCATTGGGTACGAGCAGTACTTC
CASSHWTSIGYEQYF
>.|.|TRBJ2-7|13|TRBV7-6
TGTGCCAGCAGCCTAGGGGCCCCCTACGAGCAGTACTTC
CASSLGAPYEQYF
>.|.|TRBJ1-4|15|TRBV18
TGTGCCAGCTCACCAATACAGGGCACTAATGAAAAACTGTTTTTT
CASSPIQGTNEKLFF
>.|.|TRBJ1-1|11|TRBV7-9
TGTGCCAGCAGCTCGTACACTGAAGCTTTCTTT
CASSSYTEAFF
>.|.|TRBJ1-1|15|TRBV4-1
TGCGCCAGCAGCCAAGAGAGCAGGGCAAACACTGAAGCTTTCTTT
CASSQESRANTEAFF
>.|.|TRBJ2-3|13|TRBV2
TGTGCCAGCAGTGACCGAAGCCGAGGCACGCAGTATTTT
CASSDRSRGTQYF
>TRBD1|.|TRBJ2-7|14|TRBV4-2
TGTGCCAGCACCGAAGGGACAGGGGGCTACGAGCAGTACTTC
CASTEGTGGYEQYF
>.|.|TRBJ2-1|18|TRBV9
TGTGCCAGCAGCGTTCCCCTAAGGATTAGCGGCTCCTACAATGAGCAGTTCTTC
CASSVPLRISGSYNEQFF
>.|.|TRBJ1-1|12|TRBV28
TGTGCCAGCAGTTTTATGAGGGCTGAAGCTTTCTTT
CASSFMRAEAFF
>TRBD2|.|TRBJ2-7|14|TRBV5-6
TGTGCCAGCAGCAGACTAGCGGGAGTGACCGAGCAGTACTTC
CASSRLAGVTEQYF
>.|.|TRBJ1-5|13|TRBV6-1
TGTGCCAGCAGAACAGGGCTGAATCAGCCCCAGCATTTT
CASRTGLNQPQHF
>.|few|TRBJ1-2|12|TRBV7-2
TGTGCCAGCAGCTTAGGGGGGCGAGGCTACACCTTC
CASSLGGRGYTF
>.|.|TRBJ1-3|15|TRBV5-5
TGTGCCAGCAGCTTGGAGGGATACTCTGGAAACACCATATATTTT
CASSLEGYSGNTIYF
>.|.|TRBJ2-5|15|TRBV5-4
TGTGCCAGCACCCCGGCCGGCCGGAGCAAAGAGACCCAGTACTTC
CASTPAGRSKETQYF
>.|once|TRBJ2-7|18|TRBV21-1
TGTGCCAGCAGCCACGCACCAGAAGACGCACGGATGGGCTACGAGCAGTACTTC
CASSHAPEDARMGYEQYF
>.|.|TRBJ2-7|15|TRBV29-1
TGCAGCGTTGTAGGCATCGCGGCACAGGTCTACGAGCAGTACTTC
CSVVGIAAQVYEQYF
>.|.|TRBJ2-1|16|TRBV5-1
TGCGCCAGCACCGACTACCCGCGACCCCTAGGAAATGAGCAGTTCTTC
CASTDYPRPLGNEQFF
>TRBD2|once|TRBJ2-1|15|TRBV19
TGTGCCAGTTCATCCGGGACTAGCGTGAACAATGAGCAGTTCTTC
CASSSGTSVNNEQFF
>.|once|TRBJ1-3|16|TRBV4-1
TGCGCCAGCAGCCAAGATCTACAAGTCTCTGGAAACACCATATATTTT
CASSQDLQVSGNTIYF
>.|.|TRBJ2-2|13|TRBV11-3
TGTGCCAGCAGCTTAGCCCGAAGAGGGGAGCTGTTTTTT
CASSLARRGELFF
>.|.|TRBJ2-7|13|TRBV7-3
TGTGCCAGCAGCGTTATCGGGGGCTACGAGCAGTACTTC
CASSVIGGYEQYF
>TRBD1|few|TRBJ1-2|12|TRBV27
TGTGCCAGCAGTAGGGACAGGAGGGGCTACACCTTC
CASSRDRRGYTF
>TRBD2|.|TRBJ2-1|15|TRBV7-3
TGTGCCAGCAGCCCGCTCCCGGGGGGCTACAATGAGCAGTTCTTC
CASSPLPGGYNEQFF
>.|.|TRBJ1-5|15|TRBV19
TGTGCCAGTAGTATAGAAGGAGGGAGACTGCAGCCCCAGCATTTT
CASSIEGGRLQPQHF
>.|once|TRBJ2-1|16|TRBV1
TGCACCAGCGGGACTAGCGGGACGTCGCGCCTTAATGAGCAGTTCTTC
CTSGTSGTSRLNEQFF
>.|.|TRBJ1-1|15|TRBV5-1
TGCGCCAGCAGCTTTGCTTCTGGAGGGGGCACTGAAGCTTTCTTT
CASSFASGGGTEAFF
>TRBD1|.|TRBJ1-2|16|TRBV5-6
TGTGCCAGCAGTTTCAGTTACGGGACAGGGGGTGATGGCTACACCTTC
CASSFSYGTGGDGYTF
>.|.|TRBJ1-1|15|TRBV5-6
TGTGCCAGCAGCTTCTTGTTGACGTTGAACACTGAAGCTTTCTTT
CASSFLLTLNTEAFF
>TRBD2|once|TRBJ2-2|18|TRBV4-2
TGTGCCAGCAGCCAAGATAAAAGGAGTAGTAGCGGGGTGGGGGAGCTGTTTTTT
CASSQDKRSSSGVGELFF
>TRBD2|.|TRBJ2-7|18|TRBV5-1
TGCGCCAGCAGCTTGGTAGGGGGTACTAGCGGGCAAGCCTACGAGCAGTACTTC
CASSLVGGTSGQAYEQYF